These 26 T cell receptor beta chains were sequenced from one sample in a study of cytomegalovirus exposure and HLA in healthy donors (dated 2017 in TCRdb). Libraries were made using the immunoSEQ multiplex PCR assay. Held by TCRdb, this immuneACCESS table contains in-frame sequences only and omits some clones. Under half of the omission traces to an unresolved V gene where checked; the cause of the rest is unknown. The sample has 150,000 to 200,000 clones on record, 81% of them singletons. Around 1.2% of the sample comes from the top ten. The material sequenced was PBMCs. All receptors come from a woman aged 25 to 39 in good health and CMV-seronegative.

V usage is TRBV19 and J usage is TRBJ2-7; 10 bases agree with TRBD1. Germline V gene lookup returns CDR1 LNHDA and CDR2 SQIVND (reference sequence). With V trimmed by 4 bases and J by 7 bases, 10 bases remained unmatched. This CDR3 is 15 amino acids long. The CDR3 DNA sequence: TGTGCCAGTAGTACAAGGGACAGGGGTACGCGGGAGCAGTACTTC. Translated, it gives CASSTRDRGTREQYF.

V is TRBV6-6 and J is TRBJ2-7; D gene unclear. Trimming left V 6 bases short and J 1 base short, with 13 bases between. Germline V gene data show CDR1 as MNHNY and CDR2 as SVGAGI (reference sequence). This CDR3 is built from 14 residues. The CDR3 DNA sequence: TGTGCCAGCAGCCTGTGGCAGGATTCCTACGAGCAGTACTTC. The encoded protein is CASSLWQDSYEQYF.

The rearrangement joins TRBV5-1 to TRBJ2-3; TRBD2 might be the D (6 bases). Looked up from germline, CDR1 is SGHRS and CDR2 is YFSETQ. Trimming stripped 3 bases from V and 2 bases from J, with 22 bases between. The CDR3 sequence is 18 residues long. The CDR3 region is CASSWGLVTLTLTDTQYF. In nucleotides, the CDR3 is TGCGCCAGCAGCTGGGGACTGGTGACCCTCACACTCACAGATACGCAGTATTTT.

This CDR3 reads CASSPRTSGGREQFF. DNA of the CDR3: TGCGCCAGCAGCCCGCGGACTAGCGGGGGGAGAGAGCAGTTCTTC. V gene TRBV5-1 combines with J gene TRBJ2-1; 14 nucleotides align to TRBD2. With V trimmed by 4 bases and J by 10 bases, 7 bases remained unmatched. CDR3 length: 15 amino acids. Germline V gene lookup returns CDR1 SGHRS and CDR2 YFSETQ.

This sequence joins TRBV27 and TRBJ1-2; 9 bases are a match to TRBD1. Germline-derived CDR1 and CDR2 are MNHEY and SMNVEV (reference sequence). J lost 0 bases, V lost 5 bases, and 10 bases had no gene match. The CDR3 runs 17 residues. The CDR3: CASSPRYRGQSNYGYTF. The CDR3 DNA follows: TGTGCCAGCAGTCCCCGTTACAGGGGGCAATCTAACTATGGCTACACCTTC.

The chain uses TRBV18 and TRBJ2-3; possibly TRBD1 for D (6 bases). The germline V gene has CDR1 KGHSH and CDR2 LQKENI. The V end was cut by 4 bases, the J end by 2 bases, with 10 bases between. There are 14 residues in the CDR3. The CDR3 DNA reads TGTGCCAGCTCACGCGACAGGCTCACAGATACGCAGTATTTT. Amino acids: CASSRDRLTDTQYF.

The CDR3 protein is CASSPGTPLNYGYTF. In DNA form, the CDR3 reads TGCGCCAGCAGCCCCGGGACACCGTTGAACTATGGCTACACCTTC. The J gene is TRBJ1-2, the V gene TRBV4-1; D is possibly TRBD1 (6 bases). The germline V gene has CDR1 MGHRA and CDR2 YSYEKL. The CDR3 is made up of 15 amino acids. Trimming removed 4 bases at V and 2 bases at J, with 14 bases between.

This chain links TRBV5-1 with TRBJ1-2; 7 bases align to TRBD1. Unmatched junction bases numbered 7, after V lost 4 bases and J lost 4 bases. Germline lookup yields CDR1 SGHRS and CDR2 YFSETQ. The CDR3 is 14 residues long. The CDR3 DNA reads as TGCGCCAGCAGCAGGGGGCTGGATAGCTATGGCTACACCTTC. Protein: CASSRGLDSYGYTF.

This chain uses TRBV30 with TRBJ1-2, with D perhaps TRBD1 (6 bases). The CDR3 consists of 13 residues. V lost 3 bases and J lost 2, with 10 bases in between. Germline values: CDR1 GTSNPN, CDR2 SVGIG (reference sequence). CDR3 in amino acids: CAWSLRGNYGYTF. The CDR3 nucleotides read TGTGCCTGGAGCCTCAGGGGAAACTATGGCTACACCTTC.

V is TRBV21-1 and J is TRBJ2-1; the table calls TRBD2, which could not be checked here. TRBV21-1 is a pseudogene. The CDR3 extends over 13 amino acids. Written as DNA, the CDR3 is TGTGCCAGCAGCACACCCCATCGGGATGAGCAGTTCTTC. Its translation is CASSTPHRDEQFF.

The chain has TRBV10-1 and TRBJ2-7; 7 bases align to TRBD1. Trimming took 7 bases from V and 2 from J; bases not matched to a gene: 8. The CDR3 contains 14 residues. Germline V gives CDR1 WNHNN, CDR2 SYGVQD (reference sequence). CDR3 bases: TGCGCCAGCACCCTGGGACAGCTCACCTACGAGCAGTACTTC. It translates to CASTLGQLTYEQYF.

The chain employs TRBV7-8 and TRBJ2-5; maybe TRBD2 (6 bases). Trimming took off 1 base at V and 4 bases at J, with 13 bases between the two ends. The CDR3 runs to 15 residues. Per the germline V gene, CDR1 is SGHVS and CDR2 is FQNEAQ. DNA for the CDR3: TGTGCCAGCAGCTTAGAGGGCGGGGCGGTAGAGACCCAGTACTTC. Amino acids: CASSLEGGAVETQYF.

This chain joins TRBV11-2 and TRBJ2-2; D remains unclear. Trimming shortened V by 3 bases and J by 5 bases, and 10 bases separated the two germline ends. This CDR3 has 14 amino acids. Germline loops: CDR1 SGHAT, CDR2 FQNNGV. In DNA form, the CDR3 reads TGTGCCAGCAGCTTTATCTCCCAGACCGGGGAGCTGTTTTTT. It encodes CASSFISQTGELFF.

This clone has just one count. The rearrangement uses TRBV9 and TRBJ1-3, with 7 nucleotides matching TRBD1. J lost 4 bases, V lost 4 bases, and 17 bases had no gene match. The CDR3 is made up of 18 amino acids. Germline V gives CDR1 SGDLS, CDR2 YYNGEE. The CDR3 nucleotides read TGTGCCAGCAGCCAAAACGACTTACAGGGGTCCGGAGGAAACACCATATATTTT. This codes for CASSQNDLQGSGGNTIYF. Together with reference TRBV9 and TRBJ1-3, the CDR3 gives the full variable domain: DSGVTQTPKHLITATGQRVTLRCSPRSGDLSVYWYQQSLDQGLQFLIQYYNGEERAKGNILERFSAQQFPDLHSELNLSSLELGDSALYFCASSQNDLQGSGGNTIYFGEGSWLTVV.

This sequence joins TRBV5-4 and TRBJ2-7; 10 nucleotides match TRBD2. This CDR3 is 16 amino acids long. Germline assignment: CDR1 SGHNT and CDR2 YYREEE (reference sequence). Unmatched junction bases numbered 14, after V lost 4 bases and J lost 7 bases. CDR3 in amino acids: CASSPGGAGGPWEQYF. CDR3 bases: TGTGCCAGCAGCCCTGGGGGAGCGGGGGGGCCATGGGAGCAGTACTTC.

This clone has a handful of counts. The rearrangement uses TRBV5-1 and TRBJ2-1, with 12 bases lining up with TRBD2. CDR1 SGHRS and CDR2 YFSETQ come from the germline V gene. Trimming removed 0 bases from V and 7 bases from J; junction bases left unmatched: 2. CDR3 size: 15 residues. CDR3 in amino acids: CASSLATSGGNEQFF. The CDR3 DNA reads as TGCGCCAGCAGCTTGGCCACTAGCGGGGGGAATGAGCAGTTCTTC.

CDR3 amino acids: CATSRLGLAGGGGLYNEQFF. The CDR3 nucleotides are TGTGCCACCAGCCGCCTGGGACTAGCGGGAGGCGGGGGCCTCTACAATGAGCAGTTCTTC. V and J are TRBV15 and TRBJ2-1; 15 nucleotides agree with TRBD2. Germline CDR1 is LNHNV and CDR2 is YYDKDF (reference sequence). Trimming cost V 5 bases and J 3 bases; bases outside gene matches: 14. CDR3 length: 20 amino acids.

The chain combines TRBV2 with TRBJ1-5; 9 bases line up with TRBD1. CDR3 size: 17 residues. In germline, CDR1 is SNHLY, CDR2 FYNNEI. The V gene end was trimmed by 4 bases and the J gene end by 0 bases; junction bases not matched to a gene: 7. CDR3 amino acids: CASSGVRDRDSNQPQHF. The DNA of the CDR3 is TGTGCCAGCAGTGGAGTAAGGGACAGGGATAGCAATCAGCCCCAGCATTTT.

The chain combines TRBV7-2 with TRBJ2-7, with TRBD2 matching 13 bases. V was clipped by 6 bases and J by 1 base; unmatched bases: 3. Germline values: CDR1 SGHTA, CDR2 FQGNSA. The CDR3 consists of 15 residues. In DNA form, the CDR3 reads TGTGCCAGCAGACTGGGACTAGCGGGGTCCTACGAGCAGTACTTC. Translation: CASRLGLAGSYEQYF.

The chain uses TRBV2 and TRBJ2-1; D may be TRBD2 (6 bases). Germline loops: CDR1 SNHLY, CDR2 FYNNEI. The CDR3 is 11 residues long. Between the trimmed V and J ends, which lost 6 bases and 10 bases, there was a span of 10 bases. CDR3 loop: CASRTEGEQFF. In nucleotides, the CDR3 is TGTGCCAGCAGGACGGAGGGGGAGCAGTTCTTC.

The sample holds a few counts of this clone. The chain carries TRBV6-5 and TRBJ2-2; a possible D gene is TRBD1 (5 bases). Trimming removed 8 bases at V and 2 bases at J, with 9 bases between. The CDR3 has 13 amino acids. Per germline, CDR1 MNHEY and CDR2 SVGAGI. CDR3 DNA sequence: TGTGCCAGCCTGCAGGGAAACACCGGGGAGCTGTTTTTT. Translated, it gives CASLQGNTGELFF.

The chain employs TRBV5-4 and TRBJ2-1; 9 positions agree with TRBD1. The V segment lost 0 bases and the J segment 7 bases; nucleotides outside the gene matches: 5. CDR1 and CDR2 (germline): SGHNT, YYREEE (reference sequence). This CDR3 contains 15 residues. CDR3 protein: CASSLAGQGLNEQFF. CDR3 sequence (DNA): TGTGCCAGCAGCTTGGCTGGACAGGGGTTAAATGAGCAGTTCTTC.

The CDR3 DNA reads as TGTGCCAGCAGCTTAGCGTTTATAGGGGGGACTAACACAGATACGCAGTATTTT. Translation: CASSLAFIGGTNTDTQYF. The chain employs TRBV7-9 and TRBJ2-3, with D maybe TRBD2 (7 bases). The CDR3 length is 18 residues. V was shortened by 0 bases and J by 2 bases, with 18 bases between the two germline ends. Germline CDR1 SEHNR, CDR2 FQNEAQ (reference sequence). Full variable domain (remainder filled in from reference TRBV7-9 and TRBJ2-3): DTGVSQNPRHKITKRGQNVTFRCDPISEHNRLYWYRQTLGQGPEFLTYFQNEAQLEKSRLLSDRFSAERPKGSFSTLEIQRTEQGDSAMYLCASSLAFIGGTNTDTQYFGPGTRLTVL.

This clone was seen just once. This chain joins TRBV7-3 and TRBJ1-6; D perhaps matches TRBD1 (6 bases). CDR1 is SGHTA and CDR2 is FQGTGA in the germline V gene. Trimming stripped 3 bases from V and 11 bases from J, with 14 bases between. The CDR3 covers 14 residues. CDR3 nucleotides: TGTGCCAGCAGCTTGGACAGCGCTGGGGCACCCCTCCACTTT. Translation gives CASSLDSAGAPLHF. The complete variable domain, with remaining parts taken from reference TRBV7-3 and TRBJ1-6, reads GAGVSQTPSNKVTEKGKYVELRCDPISGHTALYWYRQSLGQGPEFLIYFQGTGAADDSGLPNDRFFAVRPEGSVSTLKIQRTERGDSAVYLCASSLDSAGAPLHFGNGTRLTVT.

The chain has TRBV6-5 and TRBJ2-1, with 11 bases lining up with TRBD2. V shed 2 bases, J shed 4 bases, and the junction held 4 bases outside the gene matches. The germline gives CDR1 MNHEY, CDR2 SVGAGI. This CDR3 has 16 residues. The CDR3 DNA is TGTGCCAGCAGTTACGTTAGCGGGAGGGAATACAATGAGCAGTTCTTC. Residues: CASSYVSGREYNEQFF.

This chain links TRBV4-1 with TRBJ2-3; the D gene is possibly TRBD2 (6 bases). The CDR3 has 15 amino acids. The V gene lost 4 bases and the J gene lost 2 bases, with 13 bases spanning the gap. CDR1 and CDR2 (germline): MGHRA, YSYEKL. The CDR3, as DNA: TGCGCCAGCAGCCCGACTAGTTTCCCCACAGATACGCAGTATTTT. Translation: CASSPTSFPTDTQYF.